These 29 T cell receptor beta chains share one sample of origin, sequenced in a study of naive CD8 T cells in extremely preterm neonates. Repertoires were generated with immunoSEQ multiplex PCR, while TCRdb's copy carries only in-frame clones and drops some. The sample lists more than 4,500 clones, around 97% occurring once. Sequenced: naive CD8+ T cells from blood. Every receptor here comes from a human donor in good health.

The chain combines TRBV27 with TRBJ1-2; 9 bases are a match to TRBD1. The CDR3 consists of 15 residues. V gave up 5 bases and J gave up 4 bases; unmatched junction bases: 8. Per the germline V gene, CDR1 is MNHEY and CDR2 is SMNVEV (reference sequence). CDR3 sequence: CASSPEGQGGYGYTF. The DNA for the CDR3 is TGTGCCAGCAGTCCGGAGGGACAGGGTGGCTATGGCTACACCTTC.

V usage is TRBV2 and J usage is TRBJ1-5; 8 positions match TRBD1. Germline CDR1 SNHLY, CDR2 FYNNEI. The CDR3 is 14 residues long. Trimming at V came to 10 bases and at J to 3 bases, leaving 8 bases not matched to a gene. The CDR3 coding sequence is TGTGCCACCAGAACAGGGGGTGTCAATCAGCCCCAGCATTTT. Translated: CATRTGGVNQPQHF.

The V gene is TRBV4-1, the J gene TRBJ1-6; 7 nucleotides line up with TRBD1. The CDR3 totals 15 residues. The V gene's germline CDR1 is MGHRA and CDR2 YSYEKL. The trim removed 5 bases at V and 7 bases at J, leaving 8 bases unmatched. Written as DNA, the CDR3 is TGCGCCAGCAGCTCTACCGGGACAGCGAATTCACCCCTCCACTTT. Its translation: CASSSTGTANSPLHF.

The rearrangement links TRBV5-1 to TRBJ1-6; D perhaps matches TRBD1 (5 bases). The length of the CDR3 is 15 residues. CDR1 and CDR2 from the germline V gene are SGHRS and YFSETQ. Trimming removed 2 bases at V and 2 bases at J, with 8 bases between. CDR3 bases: TGCGCCAGCAGCTTCCAGGGTACCTATAATTCACCCCTCCACTTT. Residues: CASSFQGTYNSPLHF. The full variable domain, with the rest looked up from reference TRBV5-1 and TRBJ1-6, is KAGVTQTPRYLIKTRGQQVTLSCSPISGHRSVSWYQQTPGQGLQFLFEYFSETQRNKGNFPGRFSGRQFSNSRSEMNVSTLELGDSALYLCASSFQGTYNSPLHFGNGTRLTVT.

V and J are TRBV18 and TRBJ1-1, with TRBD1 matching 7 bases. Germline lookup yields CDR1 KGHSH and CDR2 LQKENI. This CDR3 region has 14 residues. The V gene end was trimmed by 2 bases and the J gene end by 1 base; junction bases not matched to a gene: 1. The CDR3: CASSPRDRNTEAFF. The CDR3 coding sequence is TGTGCCAGCTCACCAAGGGACAGGAACACTGAAGCTTTCTTT.

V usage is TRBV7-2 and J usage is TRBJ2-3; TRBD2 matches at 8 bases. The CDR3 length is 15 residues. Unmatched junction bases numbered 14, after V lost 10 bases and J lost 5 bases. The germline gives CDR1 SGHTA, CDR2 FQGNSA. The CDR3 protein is CATSFSGGPGDTQYF. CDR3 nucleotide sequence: TGTGCCACAAGCTTTTCGGGGGGGCCGGGAGATACGCAGTATTTT.

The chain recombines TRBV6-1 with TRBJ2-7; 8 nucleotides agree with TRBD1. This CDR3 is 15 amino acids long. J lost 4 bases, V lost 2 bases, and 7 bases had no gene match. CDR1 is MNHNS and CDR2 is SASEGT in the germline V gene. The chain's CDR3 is CASSEPWQGAYEQYF. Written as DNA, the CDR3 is TGTGCCAGCAGTGAACCGTGGCAGGGGGCTTACGAGCAGTACTTC.

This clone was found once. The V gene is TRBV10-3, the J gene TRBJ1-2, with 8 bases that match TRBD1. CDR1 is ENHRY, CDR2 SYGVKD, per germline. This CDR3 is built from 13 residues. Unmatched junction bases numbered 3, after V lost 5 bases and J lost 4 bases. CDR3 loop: CAISTTGAYGYTF. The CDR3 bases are TGTGCCATCAGTACGACAGGGGCCTATGGCTACACCTTC.

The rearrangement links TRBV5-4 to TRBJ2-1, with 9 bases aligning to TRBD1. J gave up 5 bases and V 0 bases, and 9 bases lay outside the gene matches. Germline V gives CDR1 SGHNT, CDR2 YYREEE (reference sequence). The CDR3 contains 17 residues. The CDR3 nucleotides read TGTGCCAGCAGCTTGGCTTTCGGACAGGGGTCCCACAATGAGCAGTTCTTC. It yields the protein CASSLAFGQGSHNEQFF.

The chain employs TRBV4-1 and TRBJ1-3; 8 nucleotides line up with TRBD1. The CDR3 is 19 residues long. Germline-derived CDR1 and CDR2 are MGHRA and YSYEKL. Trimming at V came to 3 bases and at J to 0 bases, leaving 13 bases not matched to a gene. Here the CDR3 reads CASSHPDQTGAGSGNTIYF. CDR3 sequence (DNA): TGCGCCAGCAGCCATCCCGACCAGACAGGGGCAGGCTCTGGAAACACCATATATTTT.

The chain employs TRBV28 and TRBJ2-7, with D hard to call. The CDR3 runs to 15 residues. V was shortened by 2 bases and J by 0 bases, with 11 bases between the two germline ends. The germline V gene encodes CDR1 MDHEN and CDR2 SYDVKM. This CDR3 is CASSLPCHSSYEQYV. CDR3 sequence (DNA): TGTGCCAGCAGTTTACCCTGTCACAGCTCCTACGAGCAGTACGTC.

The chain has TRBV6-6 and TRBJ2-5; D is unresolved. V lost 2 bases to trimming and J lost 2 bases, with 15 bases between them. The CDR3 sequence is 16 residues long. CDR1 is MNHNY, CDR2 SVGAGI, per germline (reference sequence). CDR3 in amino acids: CASSYLAGTQQETQYF. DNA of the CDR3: TGTGCCAGCAGTTACCTGGCAGGAACTCAACAAGAGACCCAGTACTTC.

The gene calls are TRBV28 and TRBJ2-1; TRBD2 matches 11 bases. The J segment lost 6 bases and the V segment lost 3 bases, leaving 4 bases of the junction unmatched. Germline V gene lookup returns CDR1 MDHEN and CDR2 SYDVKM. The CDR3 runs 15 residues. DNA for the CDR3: TGTGCCAGCAGTTTCCTTAGCGGGGGGGCCAATGAGCAGTTCTTC. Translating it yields CASSFLSGGANEQFF.

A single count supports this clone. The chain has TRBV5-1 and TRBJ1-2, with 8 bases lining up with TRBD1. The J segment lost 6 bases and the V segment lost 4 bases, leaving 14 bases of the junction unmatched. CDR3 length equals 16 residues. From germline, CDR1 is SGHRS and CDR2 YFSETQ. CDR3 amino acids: CASSILAGGAFDGYTF. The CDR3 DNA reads TGCGCCAGCAGCATCCTAGCAGGGGGCGCCTTCGATGGCTACACCTTC.

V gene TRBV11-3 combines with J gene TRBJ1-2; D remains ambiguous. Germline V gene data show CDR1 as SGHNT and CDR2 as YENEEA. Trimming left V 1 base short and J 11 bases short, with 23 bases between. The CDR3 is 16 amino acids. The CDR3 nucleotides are TGTGCCAGCAGCTTAGCCCTTCACCCGGGAATGATTAGTTACACCTTC. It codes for CASSLALHPGMISYTF.

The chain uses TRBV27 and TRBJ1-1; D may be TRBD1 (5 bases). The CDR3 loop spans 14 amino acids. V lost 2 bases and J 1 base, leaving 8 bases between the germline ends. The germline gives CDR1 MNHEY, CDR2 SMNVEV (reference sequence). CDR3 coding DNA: TGTGCCAGCAGTTTACCCGGGGGGAACACTGAAGCTTTCTTT. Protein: CASSLPGGNTEAFF.

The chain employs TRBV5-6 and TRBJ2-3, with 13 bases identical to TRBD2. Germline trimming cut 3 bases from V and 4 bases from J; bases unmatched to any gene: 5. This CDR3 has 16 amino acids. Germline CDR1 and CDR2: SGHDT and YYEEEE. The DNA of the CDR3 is TGTGCCAGCAGCTGGGGGACTAGCGGGGCGTCAGATACGCAGTATTTT. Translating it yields CASSWGTSGASDTQYF.

CDR3 bases: TGCGCCAGCAGCCAAGGAACTGGGACAGGGTGGACCAACGTCCTGACTTTC. Encoded protein: CASSQGTGTGWTNVLTF. The chain recombines TRBV4-3 with TRBJ2-6; TRBD1 aligns across 9 bases. CDR3 length: 17 residues. The germline gives CDR1 LGHNA, CDR2 YSLEER. The J segment lost 8 bases and the V segment lost 1 base, leaving 9 bases of the junction unmatched.

CDR3 amino acids: CASSFTTGTDTQYF. DNA of the CDR3: TGTGCCAGCAGCTTTACGACGGGGACAGATACGCAGTATTTT. The rearrangement uses TRBV7-9 and TRBJ2-3; a possible D gene is TRBD2 (5 bases). Germline V gene lookup returns CDR1 SEHNR and CDR2 FQNEAQ (reference sequence). This CDR3 is 14 amino acids long. Trimming cost V 3 bases and J 3 bases, with 10 bases left between them. Together with reference TRBV7-9 and TRBJ2-3, the CDR3 gives the full variable domain: DTGVSQNPRHKITKRGQNVTFRCDPISEHNRLYWYRQTLGQGPEFLTYFQNEAQLEKSRLLSDRFSAERPKGSFSTLEIQRTEQGDSAMYLCASSFTTGTDTQYFGPGTRLTVL.

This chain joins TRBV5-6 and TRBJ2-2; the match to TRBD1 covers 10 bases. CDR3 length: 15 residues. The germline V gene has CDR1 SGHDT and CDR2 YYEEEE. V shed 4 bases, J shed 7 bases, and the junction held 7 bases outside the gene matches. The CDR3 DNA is TGTGCCAGCAGCACTCTGGACAGGGGGGACGGGGAGCTGTTTTTT. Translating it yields CASSTLDRGDGELFF.

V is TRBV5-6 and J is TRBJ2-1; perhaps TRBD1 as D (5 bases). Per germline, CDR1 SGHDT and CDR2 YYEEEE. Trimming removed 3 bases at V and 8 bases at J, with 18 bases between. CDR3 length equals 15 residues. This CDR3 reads CASSSWGRLNDEQFF. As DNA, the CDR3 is TGTGCCAGCAGCTCCTGGGGCAGGTTGAATGATGAGCAGTTCTTC.

CDR3 sequence (DNA): TGTGCCAGCAGCCAGCCGGGACAGGGGCCAAGGGAGCAGTACTTC. Translating it yields CASSQPGQGPREQYF. The rearrangement uses TRBV27 and TRBJ2-7; 10 bases line up with TRBD1. This CDR3 region has 15 residues. Germline-derived CDR1 and CDR2 are MNHEY and SMNVEV (reference sequence). The J segment lost 7 bases and the V segment lost 6 bases, leaving 12 bases of the junction unmatched.

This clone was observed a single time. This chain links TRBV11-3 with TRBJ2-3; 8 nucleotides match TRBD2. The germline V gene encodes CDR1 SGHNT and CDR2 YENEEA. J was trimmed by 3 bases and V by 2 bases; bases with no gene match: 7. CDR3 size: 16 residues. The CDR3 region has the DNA TGTGCCAGCAGCTTATCCGGGGGGGGCGGGACAGATACGCAGTATTTT. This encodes CASSLSGGGGTDTQYF.

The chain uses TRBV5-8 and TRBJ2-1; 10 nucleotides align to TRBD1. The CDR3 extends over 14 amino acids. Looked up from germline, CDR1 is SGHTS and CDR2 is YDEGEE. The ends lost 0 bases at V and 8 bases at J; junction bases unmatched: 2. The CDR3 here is CASSLGQGADEQFF. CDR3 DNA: TGTGCCAGCAGCTTGGGACAGGGGGCGGATGAGCAGTTCTTC.

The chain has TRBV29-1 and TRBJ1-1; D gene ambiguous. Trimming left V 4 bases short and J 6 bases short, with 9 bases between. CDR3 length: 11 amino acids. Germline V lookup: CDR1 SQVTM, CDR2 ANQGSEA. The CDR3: CSVGGVAEAFF. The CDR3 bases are TGCAGCGTTGGAGGCGTTGCTGAAGCTTTCTTT.

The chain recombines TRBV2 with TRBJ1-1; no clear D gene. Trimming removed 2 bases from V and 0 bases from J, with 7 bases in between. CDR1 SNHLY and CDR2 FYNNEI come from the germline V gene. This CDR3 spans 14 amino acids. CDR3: CASSEISLNTEAFF. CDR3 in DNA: TGTGCCAGCAGTGAAATCTCGTTGAACACTGAAGCTTTCTTT. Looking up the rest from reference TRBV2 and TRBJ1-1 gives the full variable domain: EPEVTQTPSHQVTQMGQEVILRCVPISNHLYFYWYRQILGQKVEFLVSFYNNEISEKSEIFDDQFSVERPDGSNFTLKIRSTKLEDSAMYFCASSEISLNTEAFFGQGTRLTVV.

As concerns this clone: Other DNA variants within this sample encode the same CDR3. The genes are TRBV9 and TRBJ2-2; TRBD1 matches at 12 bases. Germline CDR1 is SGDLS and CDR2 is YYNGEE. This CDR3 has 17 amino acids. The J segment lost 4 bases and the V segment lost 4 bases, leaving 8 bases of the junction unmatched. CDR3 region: CASSRDRGRIGTGELFF. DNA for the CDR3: TGTGCCAGCAGCCGGGACAGGGGGCGCATAGGCACCGGGGAGCTGTTTTTT.

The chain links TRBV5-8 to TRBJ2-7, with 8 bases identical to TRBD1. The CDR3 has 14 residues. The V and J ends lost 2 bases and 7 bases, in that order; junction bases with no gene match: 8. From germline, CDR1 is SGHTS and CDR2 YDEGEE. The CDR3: CASSLNQGAEEQYV. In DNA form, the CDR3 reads TGTGCCAGCAGCTTAAACCAGGGGGCTGAGGAGCAGTACGTC.

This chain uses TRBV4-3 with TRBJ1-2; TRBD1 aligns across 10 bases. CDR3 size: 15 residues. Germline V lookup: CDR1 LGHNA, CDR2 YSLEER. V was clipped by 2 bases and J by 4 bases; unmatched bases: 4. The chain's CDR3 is CASSQTGTGAYGYTF. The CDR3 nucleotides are TGCGCCAGCAGCCAAACCGGGACAGGGGCCTATGGCTACACCTTC.